The clone carrying this TCR beta chain was seen a few times. Its antigen is currently unknown. Amplification of TCR beta CDR3 regions used RNA as the template. First-round RT-PCR of the TCR CDR3 relied on the HTBI primer set. In TCRdb, the multiplex PCR reads were re-called with MiXCR into one record per CDR3 protein. This table has roughly 510,000 distinct CDR3 sequences, around 21% appearing once. Those with hyperthyroidism were 18 to 65 years old, newly diagnosed, and ill for under 2 months. The sample belongs to a study of T cells in Graves' hyperthyroidism and ophthalmopathy. Study-wide points: Stable hyperthyroidism and ophthalmopathy were separated using 13 V-J signatures.

Germline V CDR1 and CDR2: SGHAT, FQNNGV. The V and J ends lost 0 bases and 7 bases respectively, with 12 bases between them. The CDR3 is 14 residues long. The chain is built from TRBV11-2 and TRBJ1-1; the D gene is possibly TRBD1 (6 bases). Source material: blood. This receptor was identified in a man aged 18 to 30 with Graves' hyperthyroidism. CDR3 sequence reads: CASSLEGAHSEAFF. The CDR3 DNA reads as TGTGCCAGCAGCTTAGAGGGGGCGCATAGTGAAGCTTTCTTT.